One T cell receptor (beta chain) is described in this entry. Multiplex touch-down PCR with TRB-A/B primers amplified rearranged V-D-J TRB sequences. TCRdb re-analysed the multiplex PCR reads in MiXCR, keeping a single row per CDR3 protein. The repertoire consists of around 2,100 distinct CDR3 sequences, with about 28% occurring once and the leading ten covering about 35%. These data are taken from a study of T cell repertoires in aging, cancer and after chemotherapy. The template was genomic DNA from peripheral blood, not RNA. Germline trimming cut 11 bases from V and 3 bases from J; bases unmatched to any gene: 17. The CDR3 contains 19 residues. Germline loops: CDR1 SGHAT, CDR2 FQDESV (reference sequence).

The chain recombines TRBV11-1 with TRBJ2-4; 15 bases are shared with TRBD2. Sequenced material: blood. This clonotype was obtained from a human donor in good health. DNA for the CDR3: TGTGCCTGGACCCCCCTGGGACTAGCGGGGGGTAGGAGCAAAAACATTCAGTACTTC. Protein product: CAWTPLGLAGGRSKNIQYF.